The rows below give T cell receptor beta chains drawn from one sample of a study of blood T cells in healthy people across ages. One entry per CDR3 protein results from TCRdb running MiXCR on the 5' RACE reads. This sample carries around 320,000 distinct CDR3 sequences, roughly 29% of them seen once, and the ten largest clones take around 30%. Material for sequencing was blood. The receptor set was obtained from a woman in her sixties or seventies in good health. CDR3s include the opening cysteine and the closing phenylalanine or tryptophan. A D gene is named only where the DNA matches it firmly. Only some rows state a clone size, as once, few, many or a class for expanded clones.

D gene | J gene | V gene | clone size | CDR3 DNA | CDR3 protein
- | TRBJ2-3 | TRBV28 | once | TGTGCCAGCAGTATCGAGACAGATACGCAGTATTTT | CASSIETDTQYF
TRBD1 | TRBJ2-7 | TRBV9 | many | TGTGCCAGCAGCGCCAACCCGACAGGGAACGAGCAGTACTTC | CASSANPTGNEQYF
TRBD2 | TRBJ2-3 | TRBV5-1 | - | TGCGCCAGCAGCCCCGGGACTAGCGGGATAAGAGATACGCAGTATTTT | CASSPGTSGIRDTQYF
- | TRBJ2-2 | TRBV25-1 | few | TGTGCCAGCAGTACAGCCACCGGGGAGCTGTTTTTT | CASSTATGELFF
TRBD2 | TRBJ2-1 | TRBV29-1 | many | TGCAGCGTTTTCTTCGGGACTAGCGGGAGGAATGAGCAGTTCTTC | CSVFFGTSGRNEQFF
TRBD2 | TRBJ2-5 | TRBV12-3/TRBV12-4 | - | TGTGCCAGCAGTCCCGCGATAGCGGGAGGAACCGTGTACCAAGAGACCCAGTACTTC | CASSPAIAGGTVYQETQYF
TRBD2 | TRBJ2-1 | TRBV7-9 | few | TGTGCCAGCAGCTTAACACTAGCGGGAGTGTACAATGAGCAGTTCTTC | CASSLTLAGVYNEQFF
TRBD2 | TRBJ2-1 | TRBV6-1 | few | TGTGCCACTCTAACCGGGACTAGCGGGAGTAATGAGCAGTTCTTC | CATLTGTSGSNEQFF
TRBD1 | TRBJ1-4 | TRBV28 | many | TGTGCCAGCAGTCGGGACAGGCAAACGGGAGAAAAACTGTTTTTT | CASSRDRQTGEKLFF
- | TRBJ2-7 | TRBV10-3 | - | TGTGCCATCAGTGAGGGTGGGCAGGACGCCTACGAGCAGTACTTC | CAISEGGQDAYEQYF
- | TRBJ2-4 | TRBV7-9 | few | TGTGCCAGCAGCTTACCGGGGGGCAGCTCGGCCAAAAACATTCAGTACTTC | CASSLPGGSSAKNIQYF
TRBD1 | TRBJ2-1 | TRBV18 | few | TGTGCCAGCTCACCCGGGACAGGGAATTACAATGAGCAGTTCTTC | CASSPGTGNYNEQFF
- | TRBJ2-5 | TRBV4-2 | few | TGTGCCAGCAGCCAAGGCCCGGGACAAGAGACCCAGTACTTC | CASSQGPGQETQYF
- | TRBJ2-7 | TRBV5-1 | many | TGCGCCAGCATGTATAACCCGGGCTACGAGCAGTACTTC | CASMYNPGYEQYF
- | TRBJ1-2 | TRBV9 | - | TGTGCCAGCACCCTAGGGACGGAAGCCTATGGCTACACCTTC | CASTLGTEAYGYTF
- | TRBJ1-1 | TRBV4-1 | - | TGCGCCAGCAGTCAACCGGGAGGGACTGAAGCTTTCTTT | CASSQPGGTEAFF